This paragraph reports one TCR beta chain. This sample stems from a study of Graves' ophthalmopathy and Graves' hyperthyroidism. The study amplified TCR beta CDR3 regions using RNA transcripts. HTBI-primed RT-PCR formed the first round, and a multiplex PCR formed the second. A single record per CDR3 protein comes from TCRdb applying MiXCR to the multiplex PCR reads. Of 300,000 to 400,000 distinct CDR3 sequences in the sample, 15% to 20% were seen once. The J segment lost 3 bases and the V segment lost 4 bases, leaving 5 bases of the junction unmatched. Germline CDR1 SGHTA, CDR2 FQGNSA. CDR3 length: 15 amino acids.

The chain combines TRBV7-2 with TRBJ1-1; 10 nucleotides agree with TRBD1. This TCR was recovered from an adult man with Graves' ophthalmopathy. What was sequenced was peripheral blood. DNA of the CDR3: TGTGCCAGCAGCTGGGGGGACAGGGGTGACACTGAAGCTTTCTTT. Protein product: CASSWGDRGDTEAFF.